The next 4 T cell receptor beta chains were all read from a single sample in a study of blood T cell repertoires in COVID-19. The protocol was immunoSEQ multiplex PCR, while the TCRdb copy is restricted to in-frame clones and leaves out a portion. The sample comprises 140,000 to 150,000 clones, around four fifths of which are singletons, and 38% rests with the top ten. The sample comprised peripheral blood. The receptors were sampled from a human donor in a cohort sampled during active COVID-19.

V and J are TRBV7-2 and TRBJ2-3; TRBD1 agrees at 10 bases. The CDR3 covers 16 residues. Germline CDR1 is SGHTA and CDR2 is FQGNSA. V was pared by 5 bases and J by 6 bases, with 11 bases of the junction left unmatched. CDR3 residues: CASSSDEGQGPDTQYF. The CDR3 DNA reads TGTGCCAGCAGCAGCGACGAGGGACAGGGGCCCGATACGCAGTATTTT.

V and J are TRBV9 and TRBJ2-1; TRBD1 matches at 8 bases. Losses at the gene ends were 2 bases for V and 1 base for J; bases not matched to a gene: 2. CDR1 is SGDLS, CDR2 YYNGEE, per germline. CDR3 length: 15 residues. CDR3 DNA: TGTGCCAGCAGCGTCGGACAGGGATCCTACAATGAGCAGTTCTTC. Translating it yields CASSVGQGSYNEQFF.

The V call is TRBV15, the J call TRBJ1-5, with a weak D call TRBD1 (6 bases). CDR1 LNHNV and CDR2 YYDKDF come from the germline V gene (reference sequence). This CDR3 is 15 amino acids long. Trimming removed 1 base from V and 6 bases from J, with 13 bases in between. The CDR3 bases are TGTGCCACCAGCAGAGGGCAGGGGAAGCGTCAGCCCCAGCATTTT. Its protein is CATSRGQGKRQPQHF.

This clone has only a few counts. The CDR3 DNA reads as TGTGCCAGTAGTCCCCGATCAGGGGGCGACGAGCAGTACTTC. This encodes CASSPRSGGDEQYF. This chain links TRBV19 with TRBJ2-7, with 8 nucleotides matching TRBD1. The CDR3 is made up of 14 amino acids. Germline loops: CDR1 LNHDA, CDR2 SQIVND (reference sequence). V was clipped by 5 bases and J by 5 bases; unmatched bases: 8.